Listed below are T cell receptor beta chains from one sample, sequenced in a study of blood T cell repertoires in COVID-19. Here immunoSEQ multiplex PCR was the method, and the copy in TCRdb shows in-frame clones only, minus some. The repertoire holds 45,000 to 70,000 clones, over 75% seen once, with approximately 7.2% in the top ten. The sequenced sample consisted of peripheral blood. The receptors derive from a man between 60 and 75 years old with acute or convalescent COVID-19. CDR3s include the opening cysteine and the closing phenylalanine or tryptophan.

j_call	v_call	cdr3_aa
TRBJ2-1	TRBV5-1	CASSFAGDEQFF
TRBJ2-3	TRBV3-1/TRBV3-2	CASSQGGGNTQYF
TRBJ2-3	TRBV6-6	CASSKGGVGTDTQYF
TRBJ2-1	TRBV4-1	CASSPWTGKVNEQFF
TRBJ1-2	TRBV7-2	CASSLEKSRGSHGYTF
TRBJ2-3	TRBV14	CASSPAQYRTDTQYF
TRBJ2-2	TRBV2	CASEVANGELFF
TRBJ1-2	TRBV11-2	CASSFPGQASNYGYTF
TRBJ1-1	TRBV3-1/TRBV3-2	CASSKLPSGQGYTEAFF
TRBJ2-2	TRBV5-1	CASSRENVNTGELFF
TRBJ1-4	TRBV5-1	CASRTQGGNEKLFF
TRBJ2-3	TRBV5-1	CASSLGQSGDTQYF
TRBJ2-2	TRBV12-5	CASGLILRQGQPPRGTGELFF
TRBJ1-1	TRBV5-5	CASSLARTGVLGAEAFF
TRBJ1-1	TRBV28	CAGQGAMNTEAFF
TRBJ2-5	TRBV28	CASSLLWGITGRQETQYF
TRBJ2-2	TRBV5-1	CASSPKSRGSNTGELFF
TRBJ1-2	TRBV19	CASSIARDGYTF
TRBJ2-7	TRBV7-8	CASSSLASYEQYF
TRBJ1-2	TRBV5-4	CASSLLQGNYGYTF
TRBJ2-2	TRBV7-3	CASSFSQDSGELFF
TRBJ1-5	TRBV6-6	CASSSGGGSNQPQHF
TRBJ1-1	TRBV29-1	CSAHPTEAFF
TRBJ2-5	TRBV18	CASSAGETQYF
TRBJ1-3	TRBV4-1	CASSQEAPGPLKGNTIYF
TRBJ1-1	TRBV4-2	CASSTDATGTEAFF
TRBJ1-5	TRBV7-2	CASSLVPRGQSNQPQHF
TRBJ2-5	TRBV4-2	CASSQERVGAQETQYF
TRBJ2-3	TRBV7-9	CASSLLLAFDTQYF
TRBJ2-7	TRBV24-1	CATSDATRERDIYEQYF
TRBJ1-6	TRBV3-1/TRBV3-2	CASTPGQGRSSPLHF
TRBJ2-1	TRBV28	CASSYGLAGGEQFF
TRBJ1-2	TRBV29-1	CSVGSAGGNYGYTF
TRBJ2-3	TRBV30	CASIAFRTDTQYF
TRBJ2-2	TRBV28	CASKNQALVTGELFF
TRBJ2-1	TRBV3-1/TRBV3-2	CASSQGVGAAANEQFF
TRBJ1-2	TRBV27	CATRHSGNNGYTF
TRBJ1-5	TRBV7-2	CASARDSNQPQHF
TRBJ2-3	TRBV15	CATSSPATSGGDTQYF
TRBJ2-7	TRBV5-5	CASSLAQGTYEQYF
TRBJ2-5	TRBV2	CASSSGQGAETQYF
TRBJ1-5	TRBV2	CASSVSVTGRSNQPQHF
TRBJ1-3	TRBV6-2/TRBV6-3	CASSTGSSGNTIYF
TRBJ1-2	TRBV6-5	CASSPAVQKGAGYTF
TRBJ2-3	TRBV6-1	CASSEAPAGVGDTQYF
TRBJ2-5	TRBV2	CASRTGGETQYF
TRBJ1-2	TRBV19	CASSKAGVMSYGYTF
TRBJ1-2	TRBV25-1	CASTSGTADYGYTF
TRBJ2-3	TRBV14	CASSQEGRADTQYF
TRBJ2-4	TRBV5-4	CASSLGGGEKKNIQYF
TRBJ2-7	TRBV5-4	CASSSPAIYEQYF
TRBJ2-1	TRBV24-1	CATSEPGTGVAYNEQFF
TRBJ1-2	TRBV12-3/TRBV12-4	CASSKAGFGGYTF
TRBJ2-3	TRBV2	CASSRGQPGADTQYF
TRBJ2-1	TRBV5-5	CASSPSVIEQFF
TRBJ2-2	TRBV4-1	CASSPQIPGELFF
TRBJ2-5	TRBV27	CASKPTETQYF
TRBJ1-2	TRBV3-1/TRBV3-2	CASSPQGVGGYTF
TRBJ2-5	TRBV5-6	CASLIFFLGETQYF